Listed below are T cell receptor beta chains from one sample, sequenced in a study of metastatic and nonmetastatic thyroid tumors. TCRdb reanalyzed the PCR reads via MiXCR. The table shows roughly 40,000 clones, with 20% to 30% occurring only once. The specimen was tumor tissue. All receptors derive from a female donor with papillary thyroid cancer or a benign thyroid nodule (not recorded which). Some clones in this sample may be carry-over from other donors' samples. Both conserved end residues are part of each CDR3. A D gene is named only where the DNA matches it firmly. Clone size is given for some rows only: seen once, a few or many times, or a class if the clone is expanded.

TGTGCCAGCAGCCGCATAGACAGCTCCTACGAGCAGTACTTC	CASSRIDSSYEQYF	.	TRBJ2-7	.	TRBV3-1	14
TGTGCCAGCAGCTTAGTGGTGAGGCAACTCATTAACACCGGGGAGCTGTTTTTT	CASSLVVRQLINTGELFF	.	TRBJ2-2	.	TRBV11-2	18
TGTGCCAGCACGGCGGTCAGCGTGGGGAATGAGCAGTTCTTC	CASTAVSVGNEQFF	many	TRBJ2-1	.	TRBV6-1	14
TGTGCCAGCTACGACGGAGGCGGGAACACTGAAGCTTTCTTT	CASYDGGGNTEAFF	few	TRBJ1-1	.	TRBV6-2/TRBV6-3	14
TGTGCCAGCAGCCAAGATGTCAGGGGGCGCGACGAGCAGTACTTC	CASSQDVRGRDEQYF	many	TRBJ2-7	TRBD1	TRBV3-1	15
TGTGCCAGCAGTGAAGGACAGGGATTTGAAAAACTGTTTTTT	CASSEGQGFEKLFF	.	TRBJ1-4	TRBD1	TRBV6-1	14
TGTGCCTCGAAGGCCCAGGGGACTAACTATGGCTACACCTTC	CASKAQGTNYGYTF	few	TRBJ1-2	.	TRBV6-1	14
TGTGCCAGCAGCTTAGATTTGGGCCGCTCCTACGAGCAGTACTTC	CASSLDLGRSYEQYF	.	TRBJ2-7	.	TRBV11-2	15
TGTGCCAGCAGATCCAACAGCCAGTACGAGCAGTACTTC	CASRSNSQYEQYF	few	TRBJ2-7	.	TRBV6-1	13
TGTGCCAGCTCACCCCGGACAGGAGCCAGCTACGAGCAGTACTTC	CASSPRTGASYEQYF	.	TRBJ2-7	TRBD1	TRBV18	15
TGTGCCAGCAGCTTCCGGGACAGGGGCACTGAAGCTTTCTTT	CASSFRDRGTEAFF	many	TRBJ1-1	TRBD1	TRBV7-9	14
TGCAGTGTTTTAGCGGGAGGCTCCCAAGAGACCCAGTACTTC	CSVLAGGSQETQYF	.	TRBJ2-5	TRBD2	TRBV20-1	14
TGCAGTGCCTCAAACAGGTTTCCTAATGAAAAACTGTTTTTT	CSASNRFPNEKLFF	.	TRBJ1-4	.	TRBV20-1	14
TGTGCCAGCAGCAAGGCGGGGTACGAGCAGTACTTC	CASSKAGYEQYF	many	TRBJ2-7	.	TRBV7-2	12
TGTGCCAGCAGTCCCACTTCTTGGACTAGCGGGAGGGGCCGCTACAATGAGCAGTTCTTC	CASSPTSWTSGRGRYNEQFF	.	TRBJ2-1	TRBD2	TRBV3-1	20
TGTGCCAGCAGTGCACCGGGACTAGCGGGGGGAGATACGCAGTATTTT	CASSAPGLAGGDTQYF	few	TRBJ2-3	TRBD2	TRBV6-2/TRBV6-3	16
TGCGCCAGCAGTGAGGTGCGGACCTACACCGGGGAGCTGTTTTTT	CASSEVRTYTGELFF	.	TRBJ2-2	.	TRBV10-2	15
TGCAGCGGGTACACGTTAAAGGGTGAAGCTTTCTTT	CSGYTLKGEAFF	many	TRBJ1-1	.	TRBV29-1	12
TGCAGTGCTAGGGAGACAGGGAAGTCTGAAGCTTTCTTT	CSARETGKSEAFF	many	TRBJ1-1	TRBD1	TRBV20-1	13
TGTGCCAGCAGTGAAAAAACAGACACCGGGGAGCTGTTTTTT	CASSEKTDTGELFF	few	TRBJ2-2	.	TRBV6-1	14
TGCGCCAGCAGCCAAGAGGGGGGCCGGGAGACCCAGTACTTC	CASSQEGGRETQYF	medium-sized	TRBJ2-5	.	TRBV4-3	14
TGCAGTGCTAGCCTTCACAATGAGCAGTTCTTC	CSASLHNEQFF	.	TRBJ2-1	.	TRBV20-1	11
TGTGCCAGCAGTTACCGCAGGGGTAAAAACACTGAAGCTTTCTTT	CASSYRRGKNTEAFF	.	TRBJ1-1	.	TRBV6-2/TRBV6-3	15
TGTGCCAGCAGTTTATGGGACAGGGGTGACACCGGGGAGCTGTTTTTT	CASSLWDRGDTGELFF	.	TRBJ2-2	TRBD1	TRBV28	16
TGTGCCAGCAGCTACGGGACAACCAGCTCCTACGAGCGGTACTTC	CASSYGTTSSYERYF	.	TRBJ2-7	.	TRBV14	15